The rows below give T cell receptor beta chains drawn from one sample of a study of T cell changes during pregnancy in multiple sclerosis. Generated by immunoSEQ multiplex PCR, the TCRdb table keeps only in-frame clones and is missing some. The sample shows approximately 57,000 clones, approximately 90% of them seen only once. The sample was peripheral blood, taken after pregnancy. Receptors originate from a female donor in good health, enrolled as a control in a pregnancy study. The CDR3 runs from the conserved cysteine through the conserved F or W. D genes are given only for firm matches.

CDR3aa: CASGLDRGDTQYF; d_gene: TRBD1; v_gene: TRBV12-5
CDR3aa: CASSPDRVTQYF; d_gene: -; v_gene: TRBV13
CDR3aa: CASSVVGAGANVLTF; d_gene: -; v_gene: TRBV9
CDR3aa: CASSSGTGSRYEQYF; d_gene: TRBD1; v_gene: TRBV7-2
CDR3aa: CASSRTGGIYEQYF; d_gene: TRBD1; v_gene: TRBV5-4
CDR3aa: CASSGGQRIYGYTF; d_gene: -; v_gene: TRBV9
CDR3aa: CASTYRGGGGSYGYTF; d_gene: TRBD1; v_gene: TRBV5-6
CDR3aa: CASSSWQGYTF; d_gene: -; v_gene: TRBV5-6
CDR3aa: CASSSMGGSTYGYTF; d_gene: -; v_gene: TRBV6-5
CDR3aa: CASRYGAGITGELFF; d_gene: -; v_gene: TRBV2
CDR3aa: CASSLAGGEGHNEQFF; d_gene: TRBD2; v_gene: TRBV5-1
CDR3aa: CASSRDTNYGYTF; d_gene: -; v_gene: TRBV5-1
CDR3aa: CASSLRTGKGSGANVLTF; d_gene: TRBD1; v_gene: TRBV11-3
CDR3aa: CASSSQALPSFF; d_gene: -; v_gene: TRBV7-2
CDR3aa: CASSSRQPQHF; d_gene: -; v_gene: TRBV11-3
CDR3aa: CASSLLAGIYQETQYF; d_gene: TRBD2; v_gene: TRBV7-8
CDR3aa: CASSLAGSGGLTSTDTQYF; d_gene: TRBD2; v_gene: TRBV7-2
CDR3aa: CAWSVGGVSSYNEQFF; d_gene: TRBD2; v_gene: TRBV30
CDR3aa: CASTRGAYEQYF; d_gene: -; v_gene: TRBV16
CDR3aa: CASSLEGAYEQYF; d_gene: -; v_gene: TRBV5-4
CDR3aa: CAGTRGQETQYF; d_gene: -; v_gene: TRBV2
CDR3aa: CASSLNGGGYNEQFF; d_gene: TRBD2; v_gene: TRBV27
CDR3aa: CASSEAGGKSNQPQHF; d_gene: -; v_gene: TRBV2
CDR3aa: CATSTVSGNTIYF; d_gene: -; v_gene: TRBV19
CDR3aa: CASSEQGSGWLGEKLFF; d_gene: -; v_gene: TRBV28
CDR3aa: CASSGSGRSGADTQYF; d_gene: TRBD2; v_gene: TRBV19
CDR3aa: CASSKRPFGTGSTDTQYF; d_gene: -; v_gene: TRBV21-1
CDR3aa: CASSQQGALGTEAFF; d_gene: TRBD1; v_gene: TRBV4-2
CDR3aa: CASSASGSYEQYF; d_gene: TRBD2; v_gene: TRBV5-6
CDR3aa: CASSLVGTGGITEAFF; d_gene: TRBD1; v_gene: TRBV27
CDR3aa: CASSNGQGVYGYTF; d_gene: TRBD1; v_gene: TRBV25-1
CDR3aa: CASSKKINRGLRRTDTQYF; d_gene: TRBD1; v_gene: TRBV10-1
CDR3aa: CASSLTLPTDTQYF; d_gene: -; v_gene: TRBV7-2
CDR3aa: CASSYSGGLHGYTF; d_gene: -; v_gene: TRBV6-5
CDR3aa: CASSPRTGWGINTEAFF; d_gene: TRBD1; v_gene: TRBV11-1
CDR3aa: CASSYSLGTGNEKLFF; d_gene: TRBD1; v_gene: TRBV6-6
CDR3aa: CASSQESDYEQYF; d_gene: -; v_gene: TRBV14
CDR3aa: CASSPGQGAGEKLFF; d_gene: TRBD1; v_gene: TRBV18
CDR3aa: CASSTGQGTTEAFF; d_gene: TRBD1; v_gene: TRBV19
CDR3aa: CASSSVGGQPQHF; d_gene: -; v_gene: TRBV5-1
CDR3aa: CASRYGQQPFTDTQYF; d_gene: -; v_gene: TRBV7-9
CDR3aa: CASSLSGLGNTIYF; d_gene: -; v_gene: TRBV28
CDR3aa: CASSGGRDGNTGELFF; d_gene: -; v_gene: TRBV9
CDR3aa: CASSQGGGSSTDTQYF; d_gene: -; v_gene: TRBV4-1
CDR3aa: CASSQAVGGESSGNTIYF; d_gene: -; v_gene: TRBV23-1
CDR3aa: CASSADTGTGLGYTF; d_gene: TRBD1; v_gene: TRBV7-2
CDR3aa: CASSDPTGGFTEAFF; d_gene: -; v_gene: TRBV25-1
CDR3aa: CASSQARLFNSPLHF; d_gene: -; v_gene: TRBV14
CDR3aa: CASSPPGQQYNEQFF; d_gene: -; v_gene: TRBV7-9
CDR3aa: CASSRQVMAKNIQYF; d_gene: -; v_gene: TRBV28
CDR3aa: CASSRDSLYHYEQYF; d_gene: TRBD1; v_gene: TRBV6-5
CDR3aa: CAWTSGGAAGELFF; d_gene: TRBD2; v_gene: TRBV30
CDR3aa: CASSQAGLYEQYF; d_gene: -; v_gene: TRBV5-1
CDR3aa: CASTRQGAAGNTIYF; d_gene: TRBD1; v_gene: TRBV7-2
CDR3aa: CASSLGTGRGTEAFF; d_gene: TRBD1; v_gene: TRBV5-1
CDR3aa: CAISEDFTATGANVLTF; d_gene: -; v_gene: TRBV10-3
CDR3aa: CASAGDRGTGELFF; d_gene: -; v_gene: TRBV11-3
CDR3aa: CASSEAVTGLTEAFF; d_gene: TRBD1; v_gene: TRBV6-1